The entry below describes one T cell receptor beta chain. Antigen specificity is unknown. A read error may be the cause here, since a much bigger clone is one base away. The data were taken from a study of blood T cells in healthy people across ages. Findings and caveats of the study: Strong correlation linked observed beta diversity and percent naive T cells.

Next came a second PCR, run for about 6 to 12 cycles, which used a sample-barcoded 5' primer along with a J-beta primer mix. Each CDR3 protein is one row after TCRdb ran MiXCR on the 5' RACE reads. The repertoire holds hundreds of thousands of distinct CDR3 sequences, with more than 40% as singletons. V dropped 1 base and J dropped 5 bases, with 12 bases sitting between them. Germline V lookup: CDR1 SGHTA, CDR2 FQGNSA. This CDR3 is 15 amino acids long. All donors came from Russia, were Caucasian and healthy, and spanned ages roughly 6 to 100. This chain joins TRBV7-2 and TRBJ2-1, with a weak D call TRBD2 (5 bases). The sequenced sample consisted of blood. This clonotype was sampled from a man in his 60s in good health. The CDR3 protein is CASSLVRGENNEQFF. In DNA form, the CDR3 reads TGTGCCAGCAGCTTAGTACGGGGAGAGAACAATGAGCAGTTCTTC.